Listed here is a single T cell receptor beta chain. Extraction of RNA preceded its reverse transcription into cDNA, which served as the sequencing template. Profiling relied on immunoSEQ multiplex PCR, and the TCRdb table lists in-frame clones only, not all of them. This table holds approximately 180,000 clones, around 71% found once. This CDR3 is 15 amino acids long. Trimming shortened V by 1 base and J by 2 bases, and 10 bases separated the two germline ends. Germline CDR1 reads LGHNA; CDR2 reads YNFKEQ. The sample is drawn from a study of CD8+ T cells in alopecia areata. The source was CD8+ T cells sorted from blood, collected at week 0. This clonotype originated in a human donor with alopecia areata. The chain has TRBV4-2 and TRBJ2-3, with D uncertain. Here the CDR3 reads CASSQVWQHTDTQYF. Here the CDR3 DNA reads TGTGCCAGCAGCCAAGTATGGCAGCACACAGATACGCAGTATTTT.